There are a few counts of the clone carrying this TCR beta chain. As yet, its antigen is unknown. Both 60 Vbeta primers and 13 Jbeta primers went into the PCR. As handled by the study authors: A later analysis counted approximately 88 million unique TCR beta chains, around 10 million shared. Sequenced by immunoSEQ multiplex PCR; TCRdb stores in-frame clones only, minus some. V and J calls and clone size are given by that table; D and trimming were obtained from the DNA. Of more than 140,000 clones listed, 50% to 75% were seen once; the top ten hold under 3%. The data stem from a study of cytomegalovirus exposure and HLA in healthy donors. Regarding the study as a whole: Donors were assumed by presence/absence analyses to have roughly uniform sequencing depth. A later analysis appeared to link common viral pathogens to several of the most significant clusters.

Germline V gene data show CDR1 as SGHDN and CDR2 as FVKESK. J was trimmed by 4 bases and V by 1 base; bases with no gene match: 8. This CDR3 has 17 amino acids. The sequence derives from a woman aged 25-40 years in good health and CMV-seropositive. The J gene is TRBJ1-2, the V gene TRBV14; TRBD1 agrees at 11 bases. The sequenced sample was PBMCs. CDR3 loop: CASSQGPRDRGTYGYTF. In nucleotides, the CDR3 is TGTGCCAGCAGCCAAGGGCCCCGGGACAGGGGGACCTATGGCTACACCTTC.